This TCR beta chain derives from a study of cytomegalovirus exposure and HLA in healthy donors. Study overall: HLA-typed donors were the source of around 85 million unique TCRs held in an early data release.

The PCR employed 60 Vbeta primers together with 13 Jbeta primers. The method was immunoSEQ multiplex PCR; TCRdb's version includes in-frame clones alone and lacks a portion of them. The sample includes 100,000 to 150,000 clones, around 80% of them seen just once. Whole-study results and caveats: Altogether, 164 TCR beta chains were recorded as cytomegalovirus-associated. Among TCR sequences, most were rare, though some public TCRs appeared in many donors. It is likely that the observed cluster of highly shared sequence variants was a sequencing artifact.

CDR1 and CDR2 (germline): SGDLS, YYNGEE. The length of the CDR3 is 14 residues. With V trimmed by 3 bases and J by 6 bases, 3 bases remained unmatched. Turning to this clone: Its antigen is unknown.

This clonotype was sampled from a middle-aged woman in good health and CMV-seropositive. V and J are TRBV9 and TRBJ2-3, with 11 bases lining up with TRBD2. Specimen: PBMCs. The CDR3 reads CASSGTSGRDTQYF. The CDR3 DNA follows: TGTGCCAGCAGCGGGACTAGCGGGCGGGATACGCAGTATTTT.